This TCR beta chain was recovered during a study of cytomegalovirus exposure and HLA in healthy donors. Overall study results and limits: Accurate predictions that matched the HLA-A and HLA-B alleles of most subjects were reportedly made from TCR beta sequences. Sequencing depth across donors, presence/absence analyses assumed, was roughly uniform. In vitro experiments confirmed that a few CMV-associated chains were specific for CMV antigens.

About this clone itself: What it recognizes is unknown.

This CDR3 has 13 amino acids. Germline CDR1 reads MNHEY; CDR2 reads SVGAGI. The ends lost 8 bases at V and 7 bases at J; junction bases unmatched: 6. Primers for the PCR totalled 60 Vbeta and 13 Jbeta. Study processing details: Around 9.9 million shared chains were among the roughly 80 million unique TCR beta chains that a later analysis counted. Measured with immunoSEQ multiplex PCR; TCRdb has only the in-frame clones, and not every one. V and J calls and clone size follow that table, whereas D and trimming were derived from the DNA. The data show about 150,000 clones, 85% seen once. This sequence joins TRBV6-5 and TRBJ2-1, with 9 bases fitting TRBD2. Sequenced sample: PBMCs. The sequence was obtained from a boy between 2 and 15 years old in good health and CMV-seronegative. The CDR3 sequence: CASGVAGVNEQFF. As DNA, the CDR3 is TGTGCCAGCGGAGTAGCGGGAGTAAATGAGCAGTTCTTC.